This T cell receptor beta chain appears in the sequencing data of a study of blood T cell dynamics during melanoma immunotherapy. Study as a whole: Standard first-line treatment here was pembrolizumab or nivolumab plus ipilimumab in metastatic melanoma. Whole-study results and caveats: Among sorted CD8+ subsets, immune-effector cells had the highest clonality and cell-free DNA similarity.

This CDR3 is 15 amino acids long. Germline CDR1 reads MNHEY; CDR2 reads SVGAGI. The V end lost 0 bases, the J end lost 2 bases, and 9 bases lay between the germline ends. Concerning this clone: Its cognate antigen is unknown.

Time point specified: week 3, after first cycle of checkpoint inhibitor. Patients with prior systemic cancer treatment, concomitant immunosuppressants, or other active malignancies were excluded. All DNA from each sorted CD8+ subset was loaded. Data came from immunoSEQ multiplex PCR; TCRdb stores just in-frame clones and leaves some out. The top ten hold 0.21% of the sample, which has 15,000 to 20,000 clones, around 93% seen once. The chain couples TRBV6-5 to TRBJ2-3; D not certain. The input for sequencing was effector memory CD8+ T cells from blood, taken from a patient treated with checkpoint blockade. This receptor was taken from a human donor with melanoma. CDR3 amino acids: CASSYSASSTDTQYF. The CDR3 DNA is TGTGCCAGCAGTTACTCGGCCAGCTCCACAGATACGCAGTATTTT.